The 19 T cell receptor beta chains below were found in one sample sequenced in a study of cytomegalovirus exposure and HLA in healthy donors. PCR employed 60 Vbeta and 13 Jbeta primers. Profiling relied on immunoSEQ multiplex PCR, and the TCRdb table lists in-frame clones only, not all of them. This sample has 150,000 to 200,000 clones, with 84% found just once. Sequenced material: PBMCs. These receptors all come from a girl between 10 and 17 years old in good health and CMV-seropositive.

In regard to this clone: At the DNA level, this CDR3 is encoded by other sequences in the same sample as well. V usage is TRBV6-5 and J usage is TRBJ1-1; D uncertain. This CDR3 comprises 13 residues. The V and J ends lost 2 bases and 1 base respectively, with 5 bases between them. Germline lookup yields CDR1 MNHEY and CDR2 SVGAGI. The CDR3 protein is CASSYEGNTEAFF. CDR3 DNA: TGTGCCAGCAGTTACGAGGGGAACACTGAAGCTTTCTTT.

This clone showed up just a few times. This chain links TRBV14 with TRBJ1-2; the D is unclear. The V end was cut by 0 bases, the J end by 6 bases, with 8 bases between. There are 13 residues in the CDR3. Germline-derived CDR1 and CDR2 are SGHDN and FVKESK. The CDR3 sequence is CASSQEGSHGYTF. DNA of the CDR3: TGTGCCAGCAGCCAAGAGGGGAGCCATGGCTACACCTTC.

The V and J genes are TRBV5-4 and TRBJ2-5, with D possibly matching TRBD1 (6 bases). The CDR3 consists of 16 residues. V lost 4 bases and J 2 bases, leaving 18 bases between the germline ends. Germline values: CDR1 SGHNT, CDR2 YYREEE (reference sequence). CDR3 protein: CASSQTVKQGQETQYF. CDR3 nucleotides: TGTGCCAGCAGCCAAACTGTAAAACAGGGACAAGAGACCCAGTACTTC.

This chain joins TRBV5-4 and TRBJ2-3; TRBD1 aligns across 8 bases. The germline V gene has CDR1 SGHNT and CDR2 YYREEE (reference sequence). The CDR3 is 15 residues long. V dropped 4 bases and J dropped 3; count of bases not matched to a gene: 7. CDR3 coding DNA: TGTGCCAGCAGCCTAACCGGGACAGGTACAGATACGCAGTATTTT. Amino acid sequence: CASSLTGTGTDTQYF.

This chain connects TRBV2 to TRBJ1-5; no reliable D call. Trimming cost V 3 bases and J 7 bases, with 13 bases left between them. Germline CDR1 SNHLY, CDR2 FYNNEI. This CDR3 has 14 amino acids. The CDR3 region has the DNA TGTGCCAGCAGTGAGATCGGGTATAACCAGCCCCAGCATTTT. Residues: CASSEIGYNQPQHF.

The CDR3 DNA sequence: TGTGCCACTTCCGGGACTAGCGGGGGGCCGACCCAGTACTTC. This gives the protein CATSGTSGGPTQYF. The chain uses TRBV11-2 and TRBJ2-5; 15 nucleotides agree with TRBD2. CDR3 length: 14 residues. The germline V gene has CDR1 SGHAT and CDR2 FQNNGV. J was trimmed by 7 bases and V by 10 bases; bases with no gene match: 7.

The chain combines TRBV5-1 with TRBJ1-1, with D perhaps matching TRBD1 (5 bases). Germline V CDR1 and CDR2: SGHRS, YFSETQ. The CDR3 spans 13 residues. Trimming pared 4 bases from V and 1 base from J, leaving 8 bases between. CDR3 amino acids: CASSRTPNTEAFF. The DNA of the CDR3 is TGCGCCAGCAGCCGGACACCGAACACTGAAGCTTTCTTT.

The rearrangement uses TRBV7-9 and TRBJ2-7, with TRBD1 as a possible D gene (6 bases). The length of the CDR3 is 13 residues. From germline, CDR1 is SEHNR and CDR2 FQNEAQ (reference sequence). Trimming cost V 4 bases and J 4 bases, with 11 bases left between them. The CDR3 loop is CASSSLGQYEQYF. For the CDR3, the DNA is TGTGCCAGCAGCTCGCTAGGACAGTACGAGCAGTACTTC.

This clone has more than one count but fewer than ten. The rearrangement uses TRBV5-1 and TRBJ2-1, with a tentative D call TRBD1 (6 bases). The CDR3 contains 16 residues. V lost 0 bases to trimming and J lost 0 bases, with 10 bases between them. Germline V lookup: CDR1 SGHRS, CDR2 YFSETQ. CDR3 sequence: CASSLVQGNSYNEQFF. The CDR3 DNA is TGCGCCAGCAGCTTGGTTCAGGGGAACTCCTACAATGAGCAGTTCTTC.

The chain recombines TRBV9 with TRBJ2-3, with 8 bases fitting TRBD2. Trimming removed 7 bases from V and 0 bases from J; junction bases left unmatched: 7. This CDR3 has 15 amino acids. The germline CDR1 and CDR2 sequences are SGDLS and YYNGEE. CDR3 sequence: CASSHGGGSTDTQYF. The CDR3 nucleotides read TGTGCCAGCTCCCACGGGGGGGGGAGCACAGATACGCAGTATTTT.

Here the CDR3 DNA reads TGTGCCAGCAGCTACGGACTTGCTTGGGAGCAGTACTTC. Its protein is CASSYGLAWEQYF. This chain links TRBV7-9 with TRBJ2-7; perhaps TRBD2 as D (5 bases). Germline V lookup: CDR1 SEHNR, CDR2 FQNEAQ (reference sequence). The CDR3 has 13 amino acids. V dropped 4 bases and J dropped 7 bases, with 14 bases sitting between them.

The chain carries TRBV27 and TRBJ1-1, with a tentative D call TRBD1 (6 bases). CDR1 and CDR2 (germline): MNHEY, SMNVEV (reference sequence). V was shortened by 8 bases and J by 11 bases, with 15 bases between the two germline ends. The CDR3 is made up of 11 amino acids. DNA for the CDR3: TGTGCCAGCTATGAGGTGGGGGCGGCTTTCTTT. It specifies CASYEVGAAFF.

In DNA, the CDR3 is TGCGCCAGCAGCTTGAGGCAGGGAGGAAACGAGCAGTACTTC. This codes for CASSLRQGGNEQYF. V gene TRBV5-1 combines with J gene TRBJ2-7; weak D call: TRBD2 (6 bases). Deletions cut 1 base from V and 5 bases from J, with 13 bases between. Germline assignment: CDR1 SGHRS and CDR2 YFSETQ. The CDR3 covers 14 residues.

The chain couples TRBV5-5 to TRBJ1-1, with D possibly matching TRBD1 (5 bases). Looked up from germline, CDR1 is SGHKS and CDR2 is YYEKEE (reference sequence). Trimming removed 5 bases from V and 9 bases from J, with 20 bases in between. This CDR3 contains 14 residues. The CDR3 loop is CASSATGSQHQAFF. DNA for the CDR3: TGTGCCAGCAGTGCCACAGGATCGCAGCACCAAGCTTTCTTT.

The rearrangement joins TRBV7-8 to TRBJ1-2; TRBD1 matches 9 bases. The CDR3 covers 15 residues. Germline trimming cut 6 bases from V and 4 bases from J; bases unmatched to any gene: 9. CDR1 is SGHVS and CDR2 is FQNEAQ in the germline V gene. The chain's CDR3 is CASSIGQGQGYGYTF. The CDR3 DNA reads as TGTGCCAGCAGTATAGGACAGGGGCAGGGCTATGGCTACACCTTC.

This clone was seen just once. The rearrangement joins TRBV29-1 to TRBJ1-1; D not resolved. This CDR3 contains 14 residues. V was pared by 2 bases and J by 5 bases, with 15 bases between. Germline CDR1 SQVTM, CDR2 ANQGSEA. CDR3 region: CSVEPRERSTEAFF. Here the CDR3 DNA reads TGCAGCGTTGAACCACGAGAGAGGAGTACTGAAGCTTTCTTT.

This sequence joins TRBV23-1 and TRBJ2-3; 7 bases agree with TRBD1. TRBV23-1 is placed among ORFs of uncertain function. V shed 3 bases and J 0 bases; nucleotides not matched to a gene: 9. This CDR3 spans 17 amino acids. Written as DNA, the CDR3 is TGCGCCAGCAGTCAGTGGACAGGTGAGTCTAGCACAGATACGCAGTATTTT. Encoded protein: CASSQWTGESSTDTQYF.

The rearrangement links TRBV2 to TRBJ2-1; 7 bases are a match to TRBD2. Per germline, CDR1 SNHLY and CDR2 FYNNEI. The junction had 14 bases not matched to a gene; V was cut back by 10 bases and J by 5 bases. The CDR3 has 15 residues. CDR3 in amino acids: CATIDGRGRDNEQFF. The CDR3 DNA reads as TGTGCCACTATCGACGGGCGGGGGAGGGACAATGAGCAGTTCTTC.

This clone has just a few counts. The chain joins TRBV5-1 to TRBJ2-7, with TRBD2 as a possible D gene (6 bases). Germline lookup yields CDR1 SGHRS and CDR2 YFSETQ. Between the trimmed V and J ends, which lost 2 bases and 1 base, there was a span of 10 bases. The length of the CDR3 is 14 residues. The CDR3 bases are TGCGCCAGCAGCTTTTCGGCGGGGTCCTACGAGCAGTACTTC. This sequence encodes CASSFSAGSYEQYF. Full variable domain (missing parts from reference TRBV5-1 and TRBJ2-7): KAGVTQTPRYLIKTRGQQVTLSCSPISGHRSVSWYQQTPGQGLQFLFEYFSETQRNKGNFPGRFSGRQFSNSRSEMNVSTLELGDSALYLCASSFSAGSYEQYFGPGTRLTVT.